A selection of T cell receptor beta chains follows, all from one sample in a study of vaccination and CD4 T cells after COVID-19. These TCRs' antigens remain unknown. TCRdb redid the calling of the PCR reads with MiXCR, one entry per CDR3 protein. The data hold about 15,000 distinct CDR3 sequences, with approximately 53% observed a single time. Here the sequenced sample was CD4+ T cells from blood, cultured in vitro, taken before SARS-CoV-2 vaccination. These receptors all stem from a human donor who had recovered from COVID-19. The CDR3 runs from the conserved cysteine through the conserved F or W. Fields, in order: CDR3 protein, CDR3 DNA, clone size, V gene, D gene, J gene. D genes are given only for firm matches. Not every row has a clone size; where given, it reads once, few, many or a size class.

CDR3 protein: CTSSGLTGFYEQYF; CDR3 DNA: TGTACCAGCAGTGGTTTGACAGGGTTCTACGAGCAGTACTTC; clone size: -; V gene: TRBV6-2/TRBV6-3; D gene: TRBD1; J gene: TRBJ2-7
CDR3 protein: CASRGRHNEQFF; CDR3 DNA: TGTGCCAGCAGGGGACGCCACAATGAGCAGTTCTTC; clone size: -; V gene: TRBV6-2/TRBV6-3; D gene: -; J gene: TRBJ2-1
CDR3 protein: CASSFTASNQPQHF; CDR3 DNA: TGTGCCAGCAGTTTCACGGCGAGCAATCAGCCCCAGCATTTT; clone size: few; V gene: TRBV12-3/TRBV12-4; D gene: -; J gene: TRBJ1-5
CDR3 protein: CATSGPGQSQPQHF; CDR3 DNA: TGTGCCACCAGTGGACCGGGACAAAGTCAGCCCCAGCATTTT; clone size: -; V gene: TRBV24-1; D gene: -; J gene: TRBJ1-5
CDR3 protein: CASSISGVQPQHF; CDR3 DNA: TGTGCCAGTAGTATCTCGGGAGTTCAGCCCCAGCATTTT; clone size: -; V gene: TRBV19; D gene: -; J gene: TRBJ1-5
CDR3 protein: CASRGGNYGYTF; CDR3 DNA: TGTGCCAGCAGAGGGGGAAACTATGGCTACACCTTC; clone size: few; V gene: TRBV2; D gene: -; J gene: TRBJ1-2
CDR3 protein: CASSSTGIGGYGYTF; CDR3 DNA: TGTGCCAGTAGTTCCACAGGGATTGGGGGCTATGGCTACACCTTC; clone size: -; V gene: TRBV19; D gene: -; J gene: TRBJ1-2
CDR3 protein: CASSPREIARNEQFF; CDR3 DNA: TGTGCCAGCAGCCCCCGTGAGATAGCGAGGAATGAGCAGTTCTTC; clone size: -; V gene: TRBV7-8; D gene: -; J gene: TRBJ2-1
CDR3 protein: CAISVVSGQGIRNTEAFF; CDR3 DNA: TGTGCCATCAGTGTTGTGTCGGGACAGGGCATCCGGAACACTGAAGCTTTCTTT; clone size: -; V gene: TRBV10-3; D gene: TRBD1; J gene: TRBJ1-1
CDR3 protein: CASKEALNTEAFF; CDR3 DNA: TGTGCCAGCAAGGAGGCCTTGAACACTGAAGCTTTCTTT; clone size: few; V gene: TRBV28; D gene: -; J gene: TRBJ1-1
CDR3 protein: CSAREFRGGSAQETQYF; CDR3 DNA: TGCAGTGCTAGAGAATTTCGTGGCGGGAGTGCCCAAGAGACCCAGTACTTC; clone size: few; V gene: TRBV20-1; D gene: TRBD2; J gene: TRBJ2-5
CDR3 protein: CASSLASAGVTDTQYF; CDR3 DNA: TGTGCCAGCAGCTTAGCCTCGGCAGGGGTAACAGATACGCAGTATTTT; clone size: -; V gene: TRBV11-3; D gene: -; J gene: TRBJ2-3
CDR3 protein: CASIEGGPGLNYGYTF; CDR3 DNA: TGTGCCAGCATCGAAGGCGGCCCTGGGTTAAACTATGGCTACACCTTC; clone size: few; V gene: TRBV28; D gene: -; J gene: TRBJ1-2
CDR3 protein: CASSLSPGAGDTQYF; CDR3 DNA: TGTGCCAGCAGCTTATCCCCGGGAGCGGGAGATACGCAGTATTTT; clone size: -; V gene: TRBV7-3; D gene: -; J gene: TRBJ2-3